This T cell receptor beta chain was recovered during a study of T cell responses to AZD1222 COVID-19 vaccine. Some clones are missing from TCRdb's copy, which holds only in-frame ones; the method was immunoSEQ multiplex PCR. The top ten clones hold roughly 3.1% of a sample with about 140,000 clones, roughly 90% of them seen once. On this clone itself: Its specificity is not known.

The CDR3 totals 18 residues. The ends were cut back, 1 base at V and 2 bases at J, with 15 bases in the middle. Germline V gene lookup returns CDR1 KGHSH and CDR2 LQKENI. Study results and caveats: White British donors predominated, females outnumbered males, and clonal diversity was possibly underestimated.

The sequencing used peripheral blood, collected on day 0 of AZD1222 vaccination. The receptor was isolated from an adult in good health. V and J are TRBV18 and TRBJ2-6; D might be TRBD1 (5 bases). CDR3 nucleotide sequence: TGTGCCAGCTCACCACGCCGAGTCGCAGGGACTGGGGCCAACGTCCTGACTTTC. This codes for CASSPRRVAGTGANVLTF. The variable domain in full, with the rest retrieved from reference TRBV18 and TRBJ2-6, is NAGVMQNPRHLVRRRGQEARLRCSPMKGHSHVYWYRQLPEEGLKFMVYLQKENIIDESGMPKERFSAEFPKEGPSILRIQQVVRGDSAAYFCASSPRRVAGTGANVLTFGAGSRLTVL.